Sequencing of this T cell receptor (beta chain) was carried out in a study of blood T cell repertoires in COVID-19. This table comes from immunoSEQ multiplex PCR, and its TCRdb copy is limited to in-frame clones, with some not included. The table has a few hundred thousand clones, 84% seen once. CDR1 LGHNA and CDR2 YNFKEQ come from the germline V gene. The CDR3 length is 13 residues. The V end lost 5 bases, the J end lost 1 base, and 8 bases lay between the germline ends. Input material: PBMCs or T cells enriched from blood (not recorded which). J is TRBJ1-1 and V is TRBV4-2, with D possibly matching TRBD1 (5 bases). The TCR was taken from a man aged 50 to 59 who had recovered from COVID-19. The CDR3 spells CASSKGQNTEAFF. DNA of the CDR3: TGTGCCAGCAGCAAAGGACAGAACACTGAAGCTTTCTTT.